Listed below are T cell receptor beta chains from one sample, sequenced in a study of Ad26.COV2.S vaccination and SARS-CoV-2 variants. Generated by immunoSEQ multiplex PCR, the TCRdb table keeps only in-frame clones and is missing some. Of around 320,000 clones listed, about 86% are singletons. The sample in question was peripheral blood, obtained in a trial of Ad26.COV2.S vaccine versus placebo. The receptors originated from a person between 18 and 65 years old who received the Ad26.COV2.S COVID-19 vaccine or a placebo. CDR3s include the opening cysteine and the closing phenylalanine or tryptophan. The D gene is left open where the match is weak. The size field is filled for only some rows; it gives once, few, many or a size class.

v_gene: TRBV5-1
d_gene: -
abundance: -
j_gene: TRBJ2-3
CDR3nt: TGCGCCAGCAGCTTGGAGAGCAGGGTCAGCACAGATACGCAGTATTTT
CDR3aa: CASSLESRVSTDTQYF

v_gene: TRBV3-1/TRBV3-2
d_gene: TRBD1
abundance: -
j_gene: TRBJ1-1
CDR3nt: TGTGCCAGCAGCTACCCTCAGGGGGACACTGAAGCTTTCTTT
CDR3aa: CASSYPQGDTEAFF

v_gene: TRBV7-9
d_gene: TRBD1
abundance: -
j_gene: TRBJ1-4
CDR3nt: TGTGCCAGCAGCGCCGGACAGGGTAGAGATGAAAAACTGTTTTTT
CDR3aa: CASSAGQGRDEKLFF

v_gene: TRBV7-2
d_gene: -
abundance: -
j_gene: TRBJ2-7
CDR3nt: TGTGCCAGCAGCTTAGGCGCATCAATTCCCTCCTACGAGCAGTACTTC
CDR3aa: CASSLGASIPSYEQYF

v_gene: TRBV27
d_gene: -
abundance: -
j_gene: TRBJ1-1
CDR3nt: TGTGCCAGCAGTTTAGACAGCCTGAACACTGAAGCTTTCTTT
CDR3aa: CASSLDSLNTEAFF

v_gene: TRBV7-2
d_gene: -
abundance: -
j_gene: TRBJ1-2
CDR3nt: TGTGCCAGCAGCCCATCACAGGGACCGAGTGGCTACACCTTC
CDR3aa: CASSPSQGPSGYTF

v_gene: TRBV5-1
d_gene: -
abundance: -
j_gene: TRBJ2-3
CDR3nt: TGCGCCAGCAGCTTGTCAACTAGCACAGATACGCAGTATTTT
CDR3aa: CASSLSTSTDTQYF

v_gene: TRBV3-1/TRBV3-2
d_gene: -
abundance: -
j_gene: TRBJ1-1
CDR3nt: TGTGCCAGCAGCCAAGGAAGCATCTTAGGTGAAGCTTTCTTT
CDR3aa: CASSQGSILGEAFF

v_gene: TRBV5-1
d_gene: -
abundance: once
j_gene: TRBJ2-2
CDR3nt: TGCGCCAGCAGCGTTGGGTCCGCCGGGGAGCTGTTTTTT
CDR3aa: CASSVGSAGELFF

v_gene: TRBV5-6
d_gene: -
abundance: -
j_gene: TRBJ1-2
CDR3nt: TGTGCCAGCAGCTTGGTTCAGCTGCTTAACTATGGCTACACCTTC
CDR3aa: CASSLVQLLNYGYTF

v_gene: TRBV15
d_gene: -
abundance: -
j_gene: TRBJ1-5
CDR3nt: TGTGCCACCAGCAGAGGGGGGAGCAATCAGCCCCAGCATTTT
CDR3aa: CATSRGGSNQPQHF

v_gene: TRBV10-3
d_gene: TRBD2
abundance: once
j_gene: TRBJ2-3
CDR3nt: TGTGCCATCAGTGGCGGGGGGGCCACAGATACGCAGTATTTT
CDR3aa: CAISGGGATDTQYF

v_gene: TRBV7-2
d_gene: -
abundance: -
j_gene: TRBJ2-7
CDR3nt: TGTGCCAGCAGCTTCCCGGCAGGGGCCGCCCCTGGAACTGGCGAGCAGTACTTC
CDR3aa: CASSFPAGAAPGTGEQYF

v_gene: TRBV7-9
d_gene: TRBD2
abundance: -
j_gene: TRBJ2-5
CDR3nt: TGTGCCAGCAGCTTTTCGGCGGGGGGGCAAGAGACCCAGTACTTC
CDR3aa: CASSFSAGGQETQYF

v_gene: TRBV19
d_gene: TRBD2
abundance: -
j_gene: TRBJ2-1
CDR3nt: TGTGCCAGTAGTATTGCCGCAACTAGCGGGGGGGAGAATGAGCAGTTCTTC
CDR3aa: CASSIAATSGGENEQFF

v_gene: TRBV5-1
d_gene: -
abundance: -
j_gene: TRBJ2-1
CDR3nt: TGCGCCAGCAGCTTGGAAGTAGTGACAGAGCAGTTCTTC
CDR3aa: CASSLEVVTEQFF